These 18 T cell receptor beta chains originate from one sample sequenced in a study of T cells in Graves' hyperthyroidism and ophthalmopathy. Amplification of TCR beta CDR3 regions used RNA as the template. First-round RT-PCR of the TCR CDR3 relied on the HTBI primer set. TCRdb re-called the multiplex PCR reads through MiXCR, storing one row per CDR3 protein. Of hundreds of thousands of distinct CDR3 sequences in the sample, less than 25% were seen once. The specimen was blood. These receptors originate from a man aged 25 to 40 with Graves' ophthalmopathy.

This clonotype appeared a few times. This chain links TRBV7-9 with TRBJ2-3; perhaps TRBD2 as D (6 bases). Germline V gives CDR1 SEHNR, CDR2 FQNEAQ (reference sequence). Deletions cut 0 bases from V and 2 bases from J, with 12 bases between. The CDR3 contains 16 residues. The CDR3 DNA sequence: TGTGCCAGCAGCTTAGCTGCAGGCGGGACCACAGATACGCAGTATTTT. Its protein is CASSLAAGGTTDTQYF.

The gene calls are TRBV20-1 and TRBJ2-7; 9 bases line up with TRBD1. The germline CDR1 and CDR2 sequences are DFQATT and SNEGSKA (reference sequence). The CDR3 consists of 16 residues. The V segment lost 3 bases and the J segment 1 base; nucleotides outside the gene matches: 10. The CDR3 nucleotides are TGCAGTGCTAGCGGGCCGGGACAGGGAGTATCCTACGAGCAGTACTTC. This sequence encodes CSASGPGQGVSYEQYF.

This clonotype came up many times. The chain couples TRBV12-3 or TRBV12-4 to TRBJ1-4; no firm D call. This CDR3 comprises 13 residues. With 3 bases removed from V and 8 bases from J, the gap between germline ends came to 10 bases. The CDR3 coding sequence is TGTGCCAGCAGTTTTCGACTCGGGGAAAAACTGTTTTTT. It translates to CASSFRLGEKLFF.

The chain has TRBV5-1 and TRBJ1-1; 7 nucleotides match TRBD1. V trimming: 1 base; J trimming: 1 base; junction bases outside the gene matches: 4. The CDR3 spans 15 residues. Looked up from germline, CDR1 is SGHRS and CDR2 is YFSETQ. The CDR3 DNA follows: TGCGCCAGCAGCTTGTATCAGGGGGGGAACACTGAAGCTTTCTTT. Translating gives CASSLYQGGNTEAFF.

This clonotype was detected a few times. The rearrangement links TRBV9 to TRBJ2-3, with a weak D call TRBD2 (5 bases). The CDR3 has 15 residues. Germline V gene lookup returns CDR1 SGDLS and CDR2 YYNGEE. Trimming pared 3 bases from V and 2 bases from J, leaving 13 bases between. DNA of the CDR3: TGTGCCAGCAGCGCTACTACTAGTATCACAGATACGCAGTATTTT. Its protein product is CASSATTSITDTQYF.

The chain joins TRBV3-1 to TRBJ2-7; D may be TRBD2 (5 bases). The CDR3 runs to 14 residues. The V end lost 4 bases, the J end lost 2 bases, and 12 bases lay between the germline ends. In germline, CDR1 is LGHDT, CDR2 YNNKEL (reference sequence). CDR3 sequence: CASSRGSPAYEQYF. CDR3 DNA sequence: TGTGCCAGCAGCCGTGGGAGTCCGGCCTACGAGCAGTACTTC.

This clonotype came up many times. The chain links TRBV7-9 to TRBJ2-1; 9 bases agree with TRBD1. Germline-derived CDR1 and CDR2 are SEHNR and FQNEAQ (reference sequence). Trimming cost V 5 bases and J 4 bases; bases outside gene matches: 6. This CDR3 comprises 15 residues. The CDR3 is CASSVTGGAYNEQFF. For the CDR3, the DNA is TGTGCCAGCAGCGTCACAGGGGGCGCTTACAATGAGCAGTTCTTC.

The rearrangement joins TRBV7-9 to TRBJ1-2, with D uncertain. The CDR3 is 13 amino acids. V lost 5 bases, J lost 2 bases, and 9 bases lay in between. Germline CDR1 reads SEHNR; CDR2 reads FQNEAQ (reference sequence). Here the CDR3 DNA reads TGTGCCAGCAGCCGGCTCGGGAACTATGGCTACACCTTC. Protein product: CASSRLGNYGYTF.

The genes are TRBV20-1 and TRBJ1-1; D is uncertain. The CDR3 extends over 15 amino acids. V lost 0 bases and J 0 bases, leaving 11 bases between the germline ends. The germline V gene has CDR1 DFQATT and CDR2 SNEGSKA (reference sequence). CDR3 in amino acids: CSARDQREMNTEAFF. CDR3 nucleotide sequence: TGCAGTGCTAGAGACCAAAGGGAGATGAACACTGAAGCTTTCTTT.

The rearrangement links TRBV7-3 to TRBJ2-1; no firm D call. This CDR3 has 14 amino acids. Germline V gene lookup returns CDR1 SGHTA and CDR2 FQGTGA. The V gene lost 5 bases and the J gene lost 9 bases, with 17 bases spanning the gap. This CDR3 reads CASSLGSFNSEQFF. CDR3 bases: TGTGCCAGCAGCCTGGGCTCTTTTAACAGTGAGCAGTTCTTC.

In this sample, this clonotype turned up a few times. The chain joins TRBV20-1 to TRBJ2-7, with TRBD2 identical over 9 bases. Germline CDR1 DFQATT, CDR2 SNEGSKA (reference sequence). The V and J ends lost 1 base and 4 bases, in that order; junction bases with no gene match: 5. There are 14 residues in the CDR3. In nucleotides, the CDR3 is TGCAGTGCTAGAGTTGCTAGCGGGGCGTACGAGCAGTACTTC. Its protein is CSARVASGAYEQYF.

This clonotype came up a few times. The V and J genes are TRBV5-6 and TRBJ2-3; no clear D. Germline loops: CDR1 SGHDT, CDR2 YYEEEE. The V end was cut by 0 bases, the J end by 0 bases, with 8 bases between. The CDR3 is made up of 15 amino acids. In nucleotides, the CDR3 is TGTGCCAGCAGCTTGGTAACAGCTAGCACAGATACGCAGTATTTT. Translating it yields CASSLVTASTDTQYF.

This clonotype was seen a few times. The gene calls are TRBV18 and TRBJ1-2; TRBD1 might be the D (6 bases). This CDR3 has 13 amino acids. Per germline, CDR1 KGHSH and CDR2 LQKENI. Trimming stripped 7 bases from V and 8 bases from J, with 17 bases between. The CDR3 DNA reads TGTGCCAGCTGGGTATCAGGGGAAGGCGGCTACACCTTC. It translates to CASWVSGEGGYTF.

This clonotype was observed at least ten times. The rearrangement uses TRBV2 and TRBJ1-5; a weak D match, TRBD1 (6 bases). V was trimmed by 1 base and J by 6 bases, leaving 10 bases between them. The CDR3 is made up of 14 amino acids. Germline CDR1 reads SNHLY; CDR2 reads FYNNEI. This CDR3 is CASSEEGGGQPQHF. The CDR3 bases are TGTGCCAGCAGTGAAGAGGGGGGCGGTCAGCCCCAGCATTTT.

The sample holds a few counts of this clonotype. The chain uses TRBV30 and TRBJ2-7; D possibly corresponds to TRBD2 (6 bases). Germline CDR1 and CDR2: GTSNPN and SVGIG (reference sequence). Trimming shortened V by 2 bases and J by 2 bases, and 10 bases separated the two germline ends. CDR3 length: 13 amino acids. The DNA of the CDR3 is TGTGCCTGGAGTCCGGGAGTGACCTACGAGCAGTACTTC. It yields the protein CAWSPGVTYEQYF.

The rearrangement joins TRBV4-1 to TRBJ2-7; D possibly corresponds to TRBD1 (6 bases). V was pared by 3 bases and J by 2 bases, with 17 bases between. The CDR3 runs to 16 residues. Per germline, CDR1 MGHRA and CDR2 YSYEKL. CDR3 sequence: CASSQSDGDIAYEQYF. The CDR3, as DNA: TGCGCCAGCAGCCAGTCTGACGGGGACATAGCCTACGAGCAGTACTTC.

V gene TRBV28 combines with J gene TRBJ1-3; possibly TRBD1 for D (5 bases). Trimming took off 4 bases at V and 0 bases at J, with 13 bases between the two ends. The CDR3 totals 16 residues. Germline-derived CDR1 and CDR2 are MDHEN and SYDVKM. Here the CDR3 reads CASSSAGRGSGNTIYF. The CDR3 DNA reads as TGTGCCAGCAGTTCGGCGGGACGGGGCTCTGGAAACACCATATATTTT.

This chain connects TRBV12-3 or TRBV12-4 to TRBJ1-2, with D unclear. This CDR3 region has 13 residues. V was pared by 4 bases and J by 9 bases, with 15 bases between. The DNA of the CDR3 is TGTGCCAGCAGTTCCGGGAGCCCGTATAGCTACACCTTC. Amino acids: CASSSGSPYSYTF.